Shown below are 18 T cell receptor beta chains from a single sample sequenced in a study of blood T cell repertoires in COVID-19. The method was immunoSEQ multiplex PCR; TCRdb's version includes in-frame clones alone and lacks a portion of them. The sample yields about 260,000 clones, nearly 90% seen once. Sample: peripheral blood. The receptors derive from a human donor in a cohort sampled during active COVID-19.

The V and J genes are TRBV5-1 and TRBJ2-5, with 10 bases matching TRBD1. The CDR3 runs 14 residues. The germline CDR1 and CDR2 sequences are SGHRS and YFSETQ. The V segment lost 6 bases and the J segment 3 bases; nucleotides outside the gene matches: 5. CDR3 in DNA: TGCGCCAGCACCAGGGACAGGGGAAAAGAGACCCAGTACTTC. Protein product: CASTRDRGKETQYF.

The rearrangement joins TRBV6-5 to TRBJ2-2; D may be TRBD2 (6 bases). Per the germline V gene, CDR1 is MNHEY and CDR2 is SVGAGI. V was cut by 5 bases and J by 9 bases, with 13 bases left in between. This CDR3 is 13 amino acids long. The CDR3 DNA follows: TGTGCCAGCAGTAAGGAGGGGACCAGGGAGCTGTTTTTT. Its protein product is CASSKEGTRELFF.

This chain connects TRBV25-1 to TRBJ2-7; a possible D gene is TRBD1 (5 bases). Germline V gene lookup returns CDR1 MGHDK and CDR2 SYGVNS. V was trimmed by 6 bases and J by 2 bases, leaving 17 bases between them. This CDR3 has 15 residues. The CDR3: CASSETRVPPYEQYF. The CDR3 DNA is TGTGCCAGCAGCGAAACCAGGGTGCCCCCCTACGAGCAGTACTTC.

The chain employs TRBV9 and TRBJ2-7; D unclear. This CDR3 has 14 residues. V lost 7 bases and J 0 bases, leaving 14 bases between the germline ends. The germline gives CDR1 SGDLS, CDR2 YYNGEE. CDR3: CASSPALSSYEQYF. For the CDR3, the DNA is TGTGCCAGCTCCCCTGCCTTGAGCTCCTACGAGCAGTACTTC. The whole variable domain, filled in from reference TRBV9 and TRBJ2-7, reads DSGVTQTPKHLITATGQRVTLRCSPRSGDLSVYWYQQSLDQGLQFLIQYYNGEERAKGNILERFSAQQFPDLHSELNLSSLELGDSALYFCASSPALSSYEQYFGPGTRLTVT.

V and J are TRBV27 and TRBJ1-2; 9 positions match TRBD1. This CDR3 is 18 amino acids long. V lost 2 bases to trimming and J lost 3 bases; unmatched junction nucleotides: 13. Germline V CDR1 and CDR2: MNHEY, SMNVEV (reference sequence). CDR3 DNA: TGTGCCAGCAGTTTAAGGAGGACAGGGGTTAGGAGGGACTATGGCTACACCTTC. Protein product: CASSLRRTGVRRDYGYTF.

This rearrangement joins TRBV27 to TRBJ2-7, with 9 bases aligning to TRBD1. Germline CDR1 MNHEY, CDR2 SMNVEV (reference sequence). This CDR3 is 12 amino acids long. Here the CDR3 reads CVAGQGTYEQYF. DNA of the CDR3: TGTGTCGCCGGACAGGGGACCTACGAGCAGTACTTC.

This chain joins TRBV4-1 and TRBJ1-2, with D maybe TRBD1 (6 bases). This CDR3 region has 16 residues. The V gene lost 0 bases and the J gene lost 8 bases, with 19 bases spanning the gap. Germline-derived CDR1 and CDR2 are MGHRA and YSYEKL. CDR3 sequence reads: CASSQDAGGGAKGYTF. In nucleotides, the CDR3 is TGCGCCAGCAGCCAAGATGCCGGCGGGGGGGCAAAAGGCTACACCTTC.

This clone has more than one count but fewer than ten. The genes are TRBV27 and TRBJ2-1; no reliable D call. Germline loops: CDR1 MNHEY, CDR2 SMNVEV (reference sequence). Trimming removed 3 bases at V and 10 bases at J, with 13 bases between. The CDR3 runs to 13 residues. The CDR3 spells CASSLVRRGEQFF. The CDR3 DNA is TGTGCCAGCAGTTTGGTCCGCCGCGGAGAGCAGTTCTTC.

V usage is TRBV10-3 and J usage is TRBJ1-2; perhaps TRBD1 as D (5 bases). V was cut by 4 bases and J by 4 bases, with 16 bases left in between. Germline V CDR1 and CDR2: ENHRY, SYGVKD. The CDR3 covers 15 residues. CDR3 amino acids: CAISGNPQGTYGYTF. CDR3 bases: TGTGCCATCAGTGGTAACCCCCAGGGTACCTATGGCTACACCTTC.

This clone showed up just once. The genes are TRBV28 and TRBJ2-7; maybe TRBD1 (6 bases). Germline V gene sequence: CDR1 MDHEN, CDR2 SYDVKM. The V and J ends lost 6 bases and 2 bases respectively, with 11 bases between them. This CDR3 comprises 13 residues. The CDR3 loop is CASSTGLAYEQYF. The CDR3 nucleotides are TGTGCCAGCAGCACAGGGCTCGCCTACGAGCAGTACTTC.

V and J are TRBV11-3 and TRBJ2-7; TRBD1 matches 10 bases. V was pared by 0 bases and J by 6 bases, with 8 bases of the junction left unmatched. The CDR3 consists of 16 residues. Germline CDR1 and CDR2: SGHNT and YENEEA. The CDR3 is CASSLDWTGGTSEQYF. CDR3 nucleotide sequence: TGTGCCAGCAGCTTAGATTGGACAGGGGGGACTAGCGAGCAGTACTTC.

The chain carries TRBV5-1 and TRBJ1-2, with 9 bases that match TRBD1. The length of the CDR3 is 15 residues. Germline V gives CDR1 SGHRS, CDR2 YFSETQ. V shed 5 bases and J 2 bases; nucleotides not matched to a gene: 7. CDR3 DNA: TGCGCCAGCAGGACCGGGACAGGGCCCAACTATGGCTACACCTTC. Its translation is CASRTGTGPNYGYTF.

CDR3 sequence: CASSPGETGGHSEQYF. The DNA for the CDR3 is TGTGCCAGCTCACCAGGAGAAACAGGGGGCCATTCCGAGCAGTACTTC. V gene TRBV18 combines with J gene TRBJ2-7, with 9 positions matching TRBD1. The CDR3 length is 16 residues. The ends lost 2 bases at V and 6 bases at J; junction bases unmatched: 11. Germline CDR1 is KGHSH and CDR2 is LQKENI.

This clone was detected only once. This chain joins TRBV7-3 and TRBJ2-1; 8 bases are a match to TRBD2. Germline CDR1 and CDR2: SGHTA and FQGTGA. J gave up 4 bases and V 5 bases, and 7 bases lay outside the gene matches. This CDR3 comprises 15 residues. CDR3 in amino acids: CASSQLAVVYNEQFF. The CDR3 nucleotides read TGTGCCAGCAGCCAACTAGCGGTCGTTTACAATGAGCAGTTCTTC.

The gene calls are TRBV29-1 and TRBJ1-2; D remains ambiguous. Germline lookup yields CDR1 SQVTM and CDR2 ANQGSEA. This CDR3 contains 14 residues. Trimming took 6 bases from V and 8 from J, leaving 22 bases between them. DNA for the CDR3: TGCAGCGTGTCTGGAGGAGGGAAGACGAAAGGCTACACCTTC. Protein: CSVSGGGKTKGYTF.

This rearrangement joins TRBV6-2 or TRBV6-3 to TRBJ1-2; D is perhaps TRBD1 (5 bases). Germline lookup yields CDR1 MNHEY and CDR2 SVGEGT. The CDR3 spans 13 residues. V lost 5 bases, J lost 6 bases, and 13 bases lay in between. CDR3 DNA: TGTGCCAGCAGTCAGACAGTAACGAATGGCTACACCTTC. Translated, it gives CASSQTVTNGYTF.

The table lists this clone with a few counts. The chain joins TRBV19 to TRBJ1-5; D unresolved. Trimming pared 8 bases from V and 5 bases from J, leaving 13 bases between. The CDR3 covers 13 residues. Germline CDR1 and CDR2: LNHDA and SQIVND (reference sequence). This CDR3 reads CASGSVEYQPQHF. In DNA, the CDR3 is TGTGCCAGTGGTAGTGTGGAGTATCAGCCCCAGCATTTT.

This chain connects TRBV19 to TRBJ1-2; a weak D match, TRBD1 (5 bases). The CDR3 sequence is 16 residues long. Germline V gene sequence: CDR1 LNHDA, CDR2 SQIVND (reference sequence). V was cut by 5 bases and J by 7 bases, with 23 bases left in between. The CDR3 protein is CASSPATENHIIGYTF. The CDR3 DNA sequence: TGTGCCAGTAGTCCGGCGACAGAAAACCACATCATTGGCTACACCTTC.